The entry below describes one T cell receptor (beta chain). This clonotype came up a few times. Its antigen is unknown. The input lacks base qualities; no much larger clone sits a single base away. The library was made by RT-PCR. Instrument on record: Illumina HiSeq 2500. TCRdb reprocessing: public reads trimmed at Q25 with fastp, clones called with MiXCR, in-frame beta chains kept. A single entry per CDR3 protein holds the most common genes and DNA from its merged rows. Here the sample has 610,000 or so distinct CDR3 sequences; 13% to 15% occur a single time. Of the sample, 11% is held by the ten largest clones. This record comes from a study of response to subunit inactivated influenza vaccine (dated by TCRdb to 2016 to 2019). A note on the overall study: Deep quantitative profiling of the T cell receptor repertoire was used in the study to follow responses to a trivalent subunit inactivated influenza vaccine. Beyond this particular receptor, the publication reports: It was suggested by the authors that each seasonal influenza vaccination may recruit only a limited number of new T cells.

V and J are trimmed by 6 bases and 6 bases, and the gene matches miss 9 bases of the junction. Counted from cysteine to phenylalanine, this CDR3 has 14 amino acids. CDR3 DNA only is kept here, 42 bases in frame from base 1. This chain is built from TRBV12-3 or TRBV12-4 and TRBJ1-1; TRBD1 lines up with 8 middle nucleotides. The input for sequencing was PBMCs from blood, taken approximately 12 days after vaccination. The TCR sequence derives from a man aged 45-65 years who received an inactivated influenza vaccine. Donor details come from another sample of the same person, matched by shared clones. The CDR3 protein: CASSSQGGVAEAFF. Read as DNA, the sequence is TGTGCCAGCAGCTCACAGGGGGGGGTGGCTGAAGCTTTCTTT.